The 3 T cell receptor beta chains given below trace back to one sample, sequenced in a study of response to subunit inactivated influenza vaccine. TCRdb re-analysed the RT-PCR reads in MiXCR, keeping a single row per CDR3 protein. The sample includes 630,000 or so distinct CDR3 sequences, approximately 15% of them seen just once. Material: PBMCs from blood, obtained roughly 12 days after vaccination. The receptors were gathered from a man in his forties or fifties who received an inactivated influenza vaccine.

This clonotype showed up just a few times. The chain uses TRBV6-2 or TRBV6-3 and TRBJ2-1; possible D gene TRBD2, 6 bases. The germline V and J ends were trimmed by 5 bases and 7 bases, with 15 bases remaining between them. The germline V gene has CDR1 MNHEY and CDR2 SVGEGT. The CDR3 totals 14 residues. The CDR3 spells CASSQNGGSNEQFF. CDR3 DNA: TGTGCCAGCAGTCAAAATGGGGGGTCGAATGAGCAGTTCTTC.

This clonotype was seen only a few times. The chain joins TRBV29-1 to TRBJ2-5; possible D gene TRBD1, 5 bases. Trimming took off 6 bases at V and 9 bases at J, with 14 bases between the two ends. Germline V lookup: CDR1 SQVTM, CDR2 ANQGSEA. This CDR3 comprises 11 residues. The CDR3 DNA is TGCAGCGTCCGAGGTACCAGGGCCCAGTACTTC. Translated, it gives CSVRGTRAQYF. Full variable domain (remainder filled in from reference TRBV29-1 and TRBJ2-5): SAVISQKPSRDICQRGTSLTIQCQVDSQVTMMFWYRQQPGQSLTLIATANQGSEATYESGFVIDKFPISRPNLTFSTLTVSNMSPEDSSIYLCSVRGTRAQYFGPGTRLLVL.

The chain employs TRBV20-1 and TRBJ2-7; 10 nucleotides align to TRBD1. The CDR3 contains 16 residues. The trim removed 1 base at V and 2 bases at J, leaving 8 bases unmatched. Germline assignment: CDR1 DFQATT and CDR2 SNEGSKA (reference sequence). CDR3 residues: CSARAPPDRGTYEQYF. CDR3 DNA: TGCAGTGCTAGAGCGCCACCGGACAGGGGGACCTACGAGCAGTACTTC.